This record looks at one T cell receptor beta chain sequence and its context. Its target is not known. TCRdb's table, derived via immunoSEQ multiplex PCR, lists solely in-frame clones and lacks some. The repertoire holds about 710,000 clones, less than 80% seen once, with roughly 1.9% in the top ten. These data belong to a study of shared clonotypes between healthy human individuals. Notes on the study in general: Few donors limited the genetic and exposure-history diversity represented.

The CDR3 is 16 residues long. V gave up 3 bases and J gave up 1 base, with 13 bases separating them. Germline V CDR1 and CDR2: MGHDK, SYGVNS. Sequencing was done on a sample of memory CD4+ T cells sorted from blood. Subset in this sample: CD45RA-negative fraction. The chain carries TRBV25-1 and TRBJ2-4, with D tentatively TRBD1 (6 bases). This TCR was recovered from a woman aged 25 to 45 in good health. CDR3 protein: CASSDSGAGAKNIQYF. The DNA for the CDR3 is TGTGCCAGCAGTGACTCAGGGGCCGGGGCCAAAAACATTCAGTACTTC.